In this sample, the clone carrying this TCR beta chain turned up many times. Its antigen is as yet unknown. The data stem from a study of neurological immune-mediated disorders. The CDR3 covers 13 residues. The ends were cut back, 2 bases at V and 4 bases at J, with 7 bases in the middle. The germline V gene encodes CDR1 MNHEY and CDR2 SVGAGI. 5'RACE with 10-nucleotide random UMIs produced the cDNA. One entry per CDR3 protein results from TCRdb running MiXCR on the 5' RACE reads. The sample lists around 94,000 distinct CDR3 sequences; 3.5% were seen once. Study-wide results and caveats: HTLV-1-associated myelopathy led in TCR clonal expansion, while multiple sclerosis ranked lowest, below healthy controls.

The unsorted libraries were generated from a total of 2 million PBMCs, which had been stored in RNAlater at -80 C. Material: PBMCs. The chain joins TRBV6-5 to TRBJ2-3; D is unresolved. The source of this sequence is a woman aged 18-29 years with multiple sclerosis. The CDR3 sequence is CASSYGKADTQYF. The CDR3 bases are TGTGCCAGCAGTTACGGGAAAGCAGATACGCAGTATTTT.